Listed here are 24 T cell receptor beta chains from one sample, sequenced in a study of shared clonotypes between healthy human individuals. The data were produced by immunoSEQ multiplex PCR, yet TCRdb's version contains in-frame clones alone and is incomplete. The sample has under 2.5 million clones, roughly 90% seen once; the top ten hold 0.37%. Sequencing was performed on naive CD4+ T cells from PBMCs. Subset described: CD45RA+ positively selected. These receptors were obtained from a man between 18 and 29 years old in good health. Some clones in this sample may be carry-over from other donors' samples.

The table lists this clone with a few counts. Other DNA sequences in the same sample also yield this CDR3. The CDR3 reads CAWSVGQNTEAFF. Here the CDR3 DNA reads TGTGCCTGGAGTGTTGGACAGAACACTGAAGCTTTCTTT. This chain joins TRBV30 and TRBJ1-1; tentatively, D is TRBD1 (5 bases). V was trimmed by 0 bases and J by 1 base, leaving 6 bases between them. CDR1 is GTSNPN, CDR2 SVGIG, per germline (reference sequence). CDR3 length: 13 residues. Based on the CDR3 plus reference TRBV30 and TRBJ1-1, the full variable domain is SQTIHQWPATLVQPVGSPLSLECTVEGTSNPNLYWYRQAAGRGLQLLFYSVGIGQISSEVPQNLSASRPQDRQFILSSKKLLLSDSGFYLCAWSVGQNTEAFFGQGTRLTVV.

The rearrangement links TRBV11-2 to TRBJ2-6; D gene unclear. The germline V and J ends were trimmed by 3 bases and 1 base, with 10 bases remaining between them. This CDR3 spans 16 amino acids. Germline CDR1 is SGHAT and CDR2 is FQNNGV. The CDR3: CASSLTRPSGANVLTF. The DNA for the CDR3 is TGTGCCAGCAGCTTGACTCGGCCGTCTGGGGCCAACGTCCTGACTTTC.

The chain couples TRBV9 to TRBJ2-6, with a tentative D call TRBD1 (5 bases). Trimming pared 0 bases from V and 0 bases from J, leaving 22 bases between. The CDR3 loop spans 21 amino acids. The germline V gene has CDR1 SGDLS and CDR2 YYNGEE. Here the CDR3 DNA reads TGTGCCAGCAGCGTAGAGGGGTTAATATCCTATTGGGGCTCTGGGGCCAACGTCCTGACTTTC. It codes for CASSVEGLISYWGSGANVLTF.

J is TRBJ1-4 and V is TRBV18; unclear D gene. Trimming shortened V by 0 bases and J by 5 bases, and 10 bases separated the two germline ends. This CDR3 region has 15 residues. Germline CDR1 KGHSH, CDR2 LQKENI. The CDR3 region is CASSPPILMNEKLFF. CDR3 bases: TGTGCCAGCTCACCACCGATTCTAATGAATGAAAAACTGTTTTTT. The complete variable domain, with remaining parts taken from reference TRBV18 and TRBJ1-4, reads NAGVMQNPRHLVRRRGQEARLRCSPMKGHSHVYWYRQLPEEGLKFMVYLQKENIIDESGMPKERFSAEFPKEGPSILRIQQVVRGDSAAYFCASSPPILMNEKLFFGSGTQLSVL.

This clone was seen once. The chain couples TRBV5-6 to TRBJ2-3; TRBD2 agrees at 13 bases. This CDR3 region has 17 residues. Germline V gene data show CDR1 as SGHDT and CDR2 as YYEEEE. J was trimmed by 4 bases and V by 0 bases; bases with no gene match: 5. The CDR3 here is CASSLELAGGRADTQYF. DNA of the CDR3: TGTGCCAGCAGCTTGGAACTAGCGGGAGGGCGGGCAGATACGCAGTATTTT.

As regards this clone: The sample has other DNA sequences that encode this CDR3 too. The chain has TRBV5-1 and TRBJ2-7; no reliable D call. Germline CDR1 is SGHRS and CDR2 is YFSETQ. This CDR3 is 12 amino acids long. V was pared by 0 bases and J by 7 bases, with 8 bases between. The chain's CDR3 is CASSLAPGEQYF. The CDR3 DNA sequence: TGCGCCAGCAGCTTGGCCCCCGGGGAGCAGTACTTC.

A single count supports this clone. V usage is TRBV7-8 and J usage is TRBJ2-3; D gene unclear. V lost 5 bases and J 0 bases, leaving 12 bases between the germline ends. CDR1 is SGHVS, CDR2 FQNEAQ, per germline. This CDR3 contains 15 residues. The CDR3 here is CASSRRLLSTDTQYF. The CDR3 DNA follows: TGTGCCAGCAGCCGCCGACTCCTTAGCACAGATACGCAGTATTTT.

The V call is TRBV20-1, the J call TRBJ2-5; no clear D gene. Germline lookup yields CDR1 DFQATT and CDR2 SNEGSKA (reference sequence). Trimming took off 2 bases at V and 5 bases at J, with 6 bases between the two ends. The CDR3 extends over 11 amino acids. CDR3: CSARTMETQYF. The CDR3 nucleotides read TGCAGTGCTAGAACGATGGAGACCCAGTACTTC.

The chain is built from TRBV2 and TRBJ2-1, with 7 bases that match TRBD2. Germline assignment: CDR1 SNHLY and CDR2 FYNNEI. This CDR3 has 13 amino acids. J was trimmed by 8 bases and V by 5 bases; bases with no gene match: 6. CDR3 in amino acids: CASSILGGDEQFF. The CDR3 DNA sequence: TGTGCCAGCAGTATACTGGGGGGGGATGAGCAGTTCTTC.

The chain is built from TRBV19 and TRBJ1-1, with TRBD1 matching 8 bases. The junction had 5 bases not matched to a gene; V was cut back by 0 bases and J by 5 bases. This CDR3 has 15 residues. Germline V gene data show CDR1 as LNHDA and CDR2 as SQIVND (reference sequence). CDR3 nucleotide sequence: TGTGCCAGTAGTATAGATGGACAGGGTAGGACTGAAGCTTTCTTT. Translating it yields CASSIDGQGRTEAFF.

The rearrangement joins TRBV5-4 to TRBJ2-5; 15 bases fit TRBD2. The V gene's germline CDR1 is SGHNT and CDR2 YYREEE (reference sequence). There are 18 residues in the CDR3. V lost 4 bases and J lost 3; bases outside the gene matches: 10. The CDR3 nucleotides read TGTGCCAGCAGCCAGGGGACTAGCGGGAGGCGGGGGAAAGAGACCCAGTACTTC. Translating it yields CASSQGTSGRRGKETQYF.

Of note for this clone: An end of the junction does not agree with germline; a read error may underlie this. This chain links TRBV6-5 with TRBJ1-4; the D is unclear. CDR3 length: 13 amino acids. CDR1 is MNHEY and CDR2 is SVGAGI in the germline V gene. CDR3 amino acids: CASSDLTKEKLFF. DNA for the CDR3: TGTGCCAGCAGTGACCTCACTAAGGAAAAACTGTTTTTT.

This chain joins TRBV7-2 and TRBJ2-7; tentative D call: TRBD1 (6 bases). Trimming stripped 5 bases from V and 3 bases from J, with 14 bases between. The germline V gene has CDR1 SGHTA and CDR2 FQGNSA. The CDR3 runs to 14 residues. The CDR3 coding sequence is TGTGCCAGCAGCACACAGGGAATTTTCTACGAGCAGTACTTC. The encoded protein is CASSTQGIFYEQYF.

The rearrangement joins TRBV14 to TRBJ2-1; 13 bases align to TRBD2. Trimming took 4 bases from V and 3 from J; bases not matched to a gene: 3. The CDR3 sequence is 16 residues long. CDR1 SGHDN and CDR2 FVKESK come from the germline V gene. CDR3 coding DNA: TGTGCCAGCAGCCGCACTAGCGGGGGGGTCTACAATGAGCAGTTCTTC. Protein: CASSRTSGGVYNEQFF.

The chain has TRBV6-5 and TRBJ1-2; 7 nucleotides align to TRBD1. CDR3 length: 16 residues. Germline V lookup: CDR1 MNHEY, CDR2 SVGAGI. With 2 bases clipped from V and 4 bases from J, the junction kept 10 bases outside the gene matches. The CDR3 nucleotides read TGTGCCAGCAGTTACGCACAGACGAAGGGGGCCTATGGCTACACCTTC. Its translation is CASSYAQTKGAYGYTF.

The rearrangement joins TRBV14 to TRBJ2-2; 7 bases agree with TRBD1. CDR1 and CDR2 (germline): SGHDN, FVKESK. V shed 4 bases and J 5 bases; nucleotides not matched to a gene: 7. This CDR3 comprises 15 residues. CDR3 DNA sequence: TGTGCCAGCAGCCGAACCGGGACAGAGACCGGGGAGCTGTTTTTT. It specifies CASSRTGTETGELFF. The whole variable domain, filled in from reference TRBV14 and TRBJ2-2, reads EAGVTQFPSHSVIEKGQTVTLRCDPISGHDNLYWYRRVMGKEIKFLLHFVKESKQDESGMPNNRFLAERTGGTYSTLKVQPAELEDSGVYFCASSRTGTETGELFFGEGSRLTVL.

The chain uses TRBV7-9 and TRBJ2-1; 10 nucleotides agree with TRBD2. Germline assignment: CDR1 SEHNR and CDR2 FQNEAQ (reference sequence). The CDR3 is 16 residues long. V dropped 1 base and J dropped 12; count of bases not matched to a gene: 12. The CDR3 is CASSLGGPGLALVQFF. In nucleotides, the CDR3 is TGTGCCAGCAGCTTAGGAGGGCCGGGACTAGCGCTGGTGCAGTTCTTC.

The rearrangement joins TRBV6-1 to TRBJ1-1; D may be TRBD1 (5 bases). The V gene's germline CDR1 is MNHNS and CDR2 SASEGT. Trimming cost V 6 bases and J 6 bases, with 17 bases left between them. This CDR3 has 14 amino acids. CDR3 loop: CASRNYDRGAEAFF. The CDR3 DNA is TGTGCCAGCAGGAACTACGACAGAGGAGCTGAAGCTTTCTTT.

As concerns this clone: The same CDR3 arises from other DNA sequences in this sample as well. The CDR3 reads CAWSVWGGNQPQHF. The CDR3 DNA follows: TGTGCCTGGAGTGTCTGGGGGGGCAATCAGCCCCAGCATTTT. The chain uses TRBV30 and TRBJ1-5; D possibly corresponds to TRBD1 (5 bases). Trimming took 0 bases from V and 2 from J, leaving 8 bases between them. CDR3 length: 14 amino acids. Germline V gene data show CDR1 as GTSNPN and CDR2 as SVGIG (reference sequence).

The V and J genes are TRBV7-2 and TRBJ2-1, with unresolved D. The V end was cut by 7 bases, the J end by 6 bases, with 10 bases between. CDR3 length equals 12 residues. The germline CDR1 and CDR2 sequences are SGHTA and FQGNSA. CDR3 in amino acids: CASTVDRNEQFF. The CDR3 DNA reads TGTGCCAGCACAGTCGACCGCAATGAGCAGTTCTTC.

The rearrangement links TRBV7-9 to TRBJ1-1; a possible D gene is TRBD1 (5 bases). The CDR3 sequence is 19 residues long. Germline V CDR1 and CDR2: SEHNR, FQNEAQ (reference sequence). The V gene lost 3 bases and the J gene lost 2 bases, with 25 bases spanning the gap. The DNA of the CDR3 is TGTGCCAGCAGCTTGGGGCCAAGGTTAAATCGAAAAGGAAACACTGAAGCTTTCTTT. Its protein product is CASSLGPRLNRKGNTEAFF.

As concerns this clone: Without the conserved terminal phenylalanine or tryptophan, this CDR3 likely stems from a read error. The chain carries TRBV5-1 and TRBJ1-1; 7 nucleotides match TRBD1. The CDR3 runs 15 residues. Trimming at V came to 0 bases and at J to 6 bases, leaving 8 bases not matched to a gene. Germline CDR1 and CDR2: SGHRS and YFSETQ. The CDR3 coding sequence is TGCGCCAGCAGCTTGGCACAGGGGTTAATCGCTGAAGCTTTCCTT. The encoded protein is CASSLAQGLIAEAFL.

A remark on this clone: Other DNA sequences in this specimen translate into the identical CDR3. V is TRBV28 and J is TRBJ2-7; unclear D gene. Germline CDR1 and CDR2: MDHEN and SYDVKM. V was shortened by 4 bases and J by 2 bases, with 9 bases between the two germline ends. The CDR3 has 13 amino acids. For the CDR3, the DNA is TGTGCCAGCAGTTCAAGCGTGCCCTACGAGCAGTACTTC. Protein product: CASSSSVPYEQYF.

CDR3 in amino acids: CASSLNPIWDRVREKLFF. CDR3 bases: TGTGCCAGCAGCTTAAACCCGATCTGGGACAGGGTTAGGGAAAAACTGTTTTTT. V is TRBV7-3 and J is TRBJ1-4; 9 nucleotides agree with TRBD1. CDR3 length equals 18 residues. J was trimmed by 8 bases and V by 1 base; bases with no gene match: 14. Germline CDR1 is SGHTA and CDR2 is FQGTGA.